The sample holds many counts of the clone carrying this T cell receptor beta chain. The source of the sample is a study of Graves' ophthalmopathy and Graves' hyperthyroidism. Exclusion covered patients with other autoimmune diseases or uncontrolled infections (as well as pregnancy or lactation). The CDR3 length is 16 residues. With 4 bases removed from V and 2 bases from J, the gap between germline ends came to 16 bases. Germline V gene sequence: CDR1 KGHDR, CDR2 SFDVKD. Using RNA transcripts, the TCR beta CDR3 regions were amplified. The first round was an RT-PCR with HTBI primers, and the second round was a multiplex PCR. TCRdb analysed the multiplex PCR reads with MiXCR anew, one entry per CDR3 protein. The sample yields some 380,000 distinct CDR3 sequences, 15% seen once.

This chain uses TRBV24-1 with TRBJ2-5, with D perhaps matching TRBD1 or TRBD2 (6 bases each). This receptor was taken from a young woman with stable Graves' hyperthyroidism. The sequenced sample was peripheral blood. In DNA form, the CDR3 reads TGTGCCACCAGTGACCCAGGAGGGACACTACAAGAGACCCAGTACTTC. Translation: CATSDPGGTLQETQYF.